This T cell receptor (beta chain) was sequenced during a study of cytomegalovirus exposure and HLA in healthy donors. General study findings and limits: Both high specificity and high sensitivity reportedly marked the classifier's diagnosis of cytomegalovirus status. Three chains linked to CMV were shown in vitro to be specific for CMV antigens. That first-cohort TCR clusters tended to co-occur in the 90 to 150 validation repertoires was found in a later analysis.

The CDR3 has 14 amino acids. Trimming removed 6 bases at V and 2 bases at J, with 14 bases between. In germline, CDR1 is SNHLY, CDR2 FYNNEI. Comment on this clone: The antigen is undetermined.

Separate from the roughly 730-subject first cohort, the 120-subject validation cohort was the one that the donors belonged to. Assay: immunoSEQ multiplex PCR; the TCRdb copy retains only in-frame clones and omits some. The sample includes 250,000 to 350,000 clones, over 75% of them seen just once. This sequence originates from a woman in her late teens or twenties in good health and CMV-seronegative. The J gene is TRBJ2-7, the V gene TRBV2; possible D gene TRBD1, 6 bases. The sequencing input was PBMCs. The CDR3 loop is CASRHRVLTYEQYF. The CDR3 DNA sequence: TGTGCCAGCAGACACAGGGTTTTGACCTACGAGCAGTACTTC.